This is a list of T cell receptor beta chains from one sample in a study of control samples from healthy donors and cancer patients. Sequenced by immunoSEQ multiplex PCR; TCRdb stores in-frame clones only, minus some. Here the sample spans more than 140,000 clones, 91% being singletons. The specimen sequenced was blood. These receptor sequences come from a man aged 18 to 29 in good health. Each CDR3 is given with its conserved first and last residue. A D gene is named only where the DNA matches it firmly.

v_call,d_call,j_call,cdr3_aa
TRBV7-3,.,TRBJ2-4,CASSLLTGEAKNIQYF
TRBV9,TRBD1,TRBJ1-3,CASSPRDRGFGSGNTIYF
TRBV4-3,.,TRBJ2-5,CASSQEFRELETQYF
TRBV30,.,TRBJ1-4,CASAGWANEKLFF
TRBV5-1,.,TRBJ2-2,CASGTRMNTGELFF
TRBV18,.,TRBJ1-5,CASSPQGPDQPQHF
TRBV28,TRBD1,TRBJ2-3,CASRTDRDERTDTQYF
TRBV9,TRBD1,TRBJ1-6,CASSVAGTGYSPLHF
TRBV5-1,TRBD1,TRBJ2-1,CASSLEGQGGNEQFF
TRBV30,TRBD1,TRBJ1-5,CAWSPWTGNFDLYSNQPQHF